This T cell receptor (beta chain) comes out of a study of cytomegalovirus exposure and HLA in healthy donors listed by TCRdb under 2017. In terms of the full investigation: In an earlier analysis of 587 of the donors, 276 Gb of sequence data and 90 million to 130 million unique TCR beta sequences from about 190 million T cells were reported. Class I and class II HLA loci were covered by the typing at four-digit resolution. Typing coverage differed by locus: A, B, C, DRB1 and DQB1 were typed in roughly 620-630 donors, DQA1 in roughly 510, DPA1 in 600 to 610, and DPB1 in 450 to 490. In a later genetic analysis, genome-wide SNP genotypes for about 65% of the 666 donors were used, and that subset was treated as a discovery cohort. On average, 235,054 unique TCR beta nucleotide sequences were sequenced per donor among about 400 genotyped donors of the cohort, with 15% to 20% of those sequences being non-productive. The T cell repertoires of 700 or so subjects were profiled by immunosequencing and related to cytomegalovirus serostatus. To predict cytomegalovirus infection status, the study brought together high-throughput TCR immunosequencing, statistical association of individual TCRs with disease status, and machine learning. Donor age, sex, ethnicity and CMV serostatus were compiled together with the repertoire data. A later analysis re-analyzed previously published TCR beta repertoires from about 730 donors and added high-resolution HLA genotyping to study TCR occurrence patterns. Every repertoire in the discovery cohort had been generated on one and the same sequencing platform. Along with the roughly 700-subject first cohort, a separate validation cohort of over a hundred different subjects was used. Around 320 gigabases of sequencing data and around 87 million unique TCR sequences were included in an early release covering about 700 HLA-typed donors. The later analysis used no new phenotypic data to find candidate immune exposures, relying instead on TCR beta sequences and their occurrence across donors. An earlier analysis of about 620 of the donors applied high-throughput TCR beta sequencing to assess whether each TCR beta V gene segment acted as functional or pseudogenic. The genetic ancestry cluster associated with self-reported Caucasian donors included roughly four fifths of the roughly 360 genotyped donors. The study aimed to test whether signatures of past pathogen exposure could be identified by cataloging public T cell receptors. Because of strong linkage in the cohort, five DR-DQ haplotypes were treated as single units for association and clustering. What the study reported, not specific to this receptor: Some IMGT-functional V segments, including TRBV6-2 and TRBV6-3, could not be distinguished by the 87-base-pair reads and were therefore excluded. A further reported finding was that TCR beta sequences accurately predicted the HLA-A and HLA-B alleles for most subjects in the first cohort. This cohort had only TCR beta chains sequenced, and the lack of alpha or paired-chain data limited which features could be detected. Broadly in line with IMGT annotations, most TCR beta V segments showed up in productive rearrangements about 87% or about 30% of the time in an earlier analysis of roughly 590 of the donors. The study listed 150 to 200 TCR beta chains as associated with cytomegalovirus. In a later analysis, most CMV-associated TCR beta chains were found to appear HLA-restricted, with HLA associations seemingly driven largely by CMV exposure. When HLA alleles, especially DR and DQ, strongly co-occurred, attributing TCR associations to individual alleles was difficult. Specific HLA alleles were associated with 16,951 TCR beta sequences at a false discovery rate of 0.05 in a later analysis. In a later analysis, the rate of TCR association differed among HLA loci, with DRB1 alleles having the most associated TCRs and HLA-C alleles having the fewest. In a later genetic analysis, fewer N-insertions in productive TCRs were reported among donors in an Asian-associated ancestry cluster than the roughly 710-donor mean. Roughly uniform sequencing depth across donors was assumed in presence/absence analyses, although this assumption may not hold. According to a later analysis, parvovirus B19, influenza, CMV and Epstein-Barr virus appeared linked to several top co-occurrence clusters. A cluster of highly shared sequence variants was judged likely to represent a technical artifact of the sequencing pipeline. In a later analysis, HLA-associated TCR beta chains were found to be more clonally expanded and to have lower generation probabilities than equally common non-associated chains. Fewer than 20 rarely observed V segments, including chromosome 9 orphons, were excluded from the earlier analysis of about 500 of the donors because counts were too low. CMV serostatus was the only immune exposure information available for the cohort. The authors suggested that the approach could potentially be generalized to other disease states and immunological phenotypes. Because HLA typing was unavailable for some donors at each locus, only the typed subset was used in association tests. Across donors, most TCR sequences were observed very rarely, whereas some public TCRs were present in many individuals. In vitro tests confirmed that a few of the cytomegalovirus-associated TCR beta chains recognize cytomegalovirus antigens. Linkage disequilibrium might explain the correlated functional status among segregating V segments, but an unknown experimental factor could not be excluded. An association between a missense DCLRE1C variant and V-gene and J-gene trimming of TCR beta chains was found in a later genetic analysis and replicated in an independent cohort. The classifier was reported to diagnose cytomegalovirus status with high specificity and sensitivity in both the original and validation cohorts.

The cohort was made up of approximately 670 healthy bone marrow donors. All cohort members were sampled while nominally healthy, although unrecorded immune exposures were likely present. The donor was CMV seronegative and belonged to the group of 380 or so seronegative cohort members. Every donor gave a peripheral blood sample, and the peripheral blood mononuclear cells from that sample were used for TCR beta sequencing. The Qiagen DNeasy Blood Extraction Kit was used to extract genomic DNA from the blood cell samples. The library was generated by the immunoSEQ multiplex PCR assay. A mixture of 60 forward primers for TCR Vbeta segments and 13 reverse primers for TCR Jbeta segments was used in the multiplex PCR. The CDR3 region of rearranged TCR beta genes was amplified from genomic DNA with a multiplex PCR assay. The Illumina HiSeq System was used to sequence the amplified TCR beta libraries as 87-base-pair reads. Per the original workflow: A later analysis tallied around 87 million unique TCR beta chains across the 666 repertoires, and approximately 11 million of those chains were shared by two or more donors. Raw reads were error-corrected and collapsed into unique sequences by a nearest-neighbor algorithm in which closely related sequences were merged to remove PCR and sequencing errors. Alignment of CDR3 sequences to IMGT reference sequences was used to assign V, D and J gene segments. For a sequence to be retained, at least a six-nucleotide match to both a V gene segment and a J gene segment was required. Rearrangements were classified as productive when the CDR3 lacked stop codons and remained in frame with V and J, and all other rearrangements were classified as non-productive. Following IMGT convention, CDR3 was defined as the stretch from the second conserved V-encoded cysteine to the conserved J-encoded phenylalanine. The earlier analysis of some 580 of the donors excluded any sequence lacking an unambiguous match to a single V gene segment. An earlier analysis of some 500 of the donors classified V segments as functional when productive rearrangements were above 56.7% and as segregating when the standard deviation between donors was above 5%. A statistical classification framework was developed to diagnose cytomegalovirus status using the catalog of TCR beta chain sequences. In a later analysis, V and J genes were assigned by comparing TCR nucleotide sequences against IMGT/GENE-DB human TR gene sequences. A later analysis assigned CDR3 sequences and most-parsimonious VDJ recombination scenarios with the TCRdist pipeline. In a later analysis, every TCR beta chain was defined by the combination of its CDR3 amino acid sequence and its V-gene family, and reads without a unique V-gene family were dropped. In a later analysis, nearly 600 highly shared, low-generation-probability nucleotide sequences were removed to address suspected cross-contamination and a sequencing artifact. In a later analysis, a clonal expansion index for each public chain was calculated from normalized within-repertoire ranks of inferred template counts. Generation probabilities in a later analysis came from a VDJ recombination model fitted to out-of-frame rearrangements, and those results were checked against IGoR. Hypergeometric tests were used in a later analysis to score TCR-TCR, TCR-HLA and TCR-CMV co-occurrence, with a repertoire-size bias correction applied to the TCR pairs. A later analysis estimated false discovery rates by permuting HLA or CMV assignments 20 times. A later analysis grouped co-occurring TCRs with DBSCAN, adding TCRdist sequence similarity when clustering within HLA-allele-positive subsets. For co-occurrence clustering, repertoires with fewer than 30,000 or more than 120,000 public chains were excluded, along with roughly five repertoires with anomalous nucleotide sharing. TCRdb mirrors the immuneACCESS table, restricted to in-frame sequences. Some clones are absent from its copies; in checked studies, under half trace to an unresolved V gene, and the reason for the others is unknown. That table furnishes V, J and clone size, whereas the DNA furnished D and trimming. The sample table records about 31,000 clones; around nine tenths of these occur just once. Of the sample, roughly 2.5% is held by the ten largest clones.

A note on this clone: Its antigen is not yet known. There are no base qualities to consult, and no much larger clone falls within one base.

The junction carries 9 bases between V and J, which are trimmed by 4 bases and 2 bases respectively. Sequences KGHSH (CDR1) and LQKENI (CDR2) are obtained from the germline V gene. The CDR3, from cysteine to phenylalanine, totals 13 residues. Only the CDR3 DNA is retained, 39 bases long and in frame from the first base. Rearrangement joined TRBV18 to TRBJ2-7; D gene: possibly TRBD1, on 6 matching bases. The clonotype was recovered from a boy between 10 and 17 years old in good health and CMV-seronegative. Material for sequencing was PBMCs. The DNA sequence is given as TGTGCCAGCTCACGGCAGGGGCCCTACGAGCAGTACTTC. This encodes CASSRQGPYEQYF.